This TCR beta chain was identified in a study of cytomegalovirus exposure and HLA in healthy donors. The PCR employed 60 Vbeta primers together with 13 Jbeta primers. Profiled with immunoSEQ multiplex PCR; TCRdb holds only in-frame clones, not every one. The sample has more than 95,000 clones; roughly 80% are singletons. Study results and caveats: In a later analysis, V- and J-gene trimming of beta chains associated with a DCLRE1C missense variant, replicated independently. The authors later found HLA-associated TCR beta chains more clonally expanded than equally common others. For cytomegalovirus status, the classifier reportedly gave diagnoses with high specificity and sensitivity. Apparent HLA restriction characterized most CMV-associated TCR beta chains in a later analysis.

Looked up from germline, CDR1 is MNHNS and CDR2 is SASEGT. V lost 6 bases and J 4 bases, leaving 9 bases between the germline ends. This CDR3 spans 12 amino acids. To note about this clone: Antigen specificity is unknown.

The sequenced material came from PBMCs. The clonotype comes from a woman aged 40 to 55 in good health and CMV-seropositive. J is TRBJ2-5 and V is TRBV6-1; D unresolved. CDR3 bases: TGTGCCAGCAGAGGCAGAGGAGAGACCCAGTACTTC. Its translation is CASRGRGETQYF.